This TCR beta chain derives from a study of blood T cell repertoires in COVID-19. Overall study context: Both acute and convalescent COVID-19 samples were obtained from the United States, Italy and Spain. T cells, B-cell-depleted T cells, or PBMCs supplied cDNA or gDNA.

This CDR3 has 15 amino acids. With 4 bases removed from V and 5 bases from J, the gap between germline ends came to 16 bases. The germline CDR1 and CDR2 sequences are SGHRS and YFSETQ. Original methodology: Reference gene primer amplification yielded estimated nucleated cell counts. Clones were sequenced by immunoSEQ multiplex PCR, and TCRdb holds only the in-frame ones, with some missing. The D gene and trimming were derived from the DNA, and the V and J assignments and clone size from that table. The sample lists over 200,000 clones; over 80% were seen once. It was during active infection that Seattle patients were enrolled and then longitudinally followed.

The sequencing sample was made of peripheral blood. V is TRBV5-1 and J is TRBJ2-1; TRBD2 is a possible D gene (6 bases). The receptor was derived from a woman aged 25 to 45 with COVID-19, enrolled during active disease. The CDR3 DNA reads TGCGCCAGCAGCCGAGGGTCCGGGGGACACAATGAGCAGTTCTTC. Encoded protein: CASSRGSGGHNEQFF.